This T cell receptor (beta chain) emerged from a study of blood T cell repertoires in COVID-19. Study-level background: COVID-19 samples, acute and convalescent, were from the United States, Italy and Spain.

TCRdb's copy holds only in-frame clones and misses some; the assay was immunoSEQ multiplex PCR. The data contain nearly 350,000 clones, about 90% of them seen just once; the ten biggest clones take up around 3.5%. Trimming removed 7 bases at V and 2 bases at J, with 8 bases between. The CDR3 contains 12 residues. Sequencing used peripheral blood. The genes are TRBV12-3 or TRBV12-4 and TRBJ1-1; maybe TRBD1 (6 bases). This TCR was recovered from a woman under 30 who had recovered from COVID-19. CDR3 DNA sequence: TGTGCCAGCAACAGGGCAAACACTGAAGCTTTCTTT. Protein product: CASNRANTEAFF.